These 24 T cell receptor beta chains came from one sample sequenced in a study of shared clonotypes between healthy human individuals. Sequencing was performed with immunoSEQ multiplex PCR; in TCRdb, only in-frame clones are kept and a portion is missing. The sample includes 2 million to 3 million clones, approximately 92% of them seen just once. The sample taken for sequencing was naive CD4+ T cells sorted from blood. Noted subset: CD45RA+ positively selected. The receptors originated from a man aged 18 to 30 in good health.

Turning to this clone: The sample contains more than one DNA sequence encoding this CDR3. The chain employs TRBV5-4 and TRBJ1-5; no definite D call. CDR1 and CDR2 (germline): SGHNT, YYREEE (reference sequence). The CDR3 contains 14 residues. The V end lost 0 bases, the J end lost 7 bases, and 11 bases lay between the germline ends. The CDR3 sequence is CASSLGGVGQPQHF. The CDR3 DNA is TGTGCCAGCAGCTTGGGGGGAGTTGGGCAGCCCCAGCATTTT. Using reference TRBV5-4 and TRBJ1-5 for the parts outside the CDR3, the full variable domain is ETGVTQSPTHLIKTRGQQVTLRCSSQSGHNTVSWYQQALGQGPQFIFQYYREEENGRGNFPPRFSGLQFPNYSSELNVNALELDDSALYLCASSLGGVGQPQHFGDGTRLSIL.

The CDR3 loop reads CAISESDTGNGYTF. In DNA, the CDR3 is TGTGCCATCAGTGAGTCGGATACAGGGAATGGCTACACCTTC. This chain connects TRBV10-3 to TRBJ1-2, with TRBD1 as a possible D gene (6 bases). CDR3 length: 14 amino acids. Germline V gene sequence: CDR1 ENHRY, CDR2 SYGVKD. V was trimmed by 0 bases and J by 6 bases, leaving 11 bases between them.

The chain recombines TRBV19 with TRBJ2-3, with 7 bases lining up with TRBD2. Germline CDR1 is LNHDA and CDR2 is SQIVND (reference sequence). The CDR3 consists of 17 residues. V shed 5 bases and J 6 bases; nucleotides not matched to a gene: 17. Written as DNA, the CDR3 is TGTGCCAGTAGTCATCCAGCAGCGGGATTGGGATGGGATACGCAGTATTTT. This codes for CASSHPAAGLGWDTQYF.

The rearrangement uses TRBV6-5 and TRBJ1-4; D gene unclear. Germline CDR1 and CDR2: MNHEY and SVGAGI. The V and J ends lost 6 bases and 8 bases respectively, with 13 bases between them. The CDR3 loop spans 13 amino acids. The CDR3 DNA reads TGTGCCAGCAGAATTATGGGAGGCGAAAAACTGTTTTTT. This translates into CASRIMGGEKLFF.

The chain employs TRBV18 and TRBJ2-3; 10 bases map to TRBD1. The J segment lost 3 bases and the V segment lost 9 bases, leaving 9 bases of the junction unmatched. CDR1 and CDR2 from the germline V gene are KGHSH and LQKENI. The CDR3 consists of 15 residues. In nucleotides, the CDR3 is TGTGCCAGTCGGGAGGGGACAGGGGCGACAGATACGCAGTATTTT. Protein sequence: CASREGTGATDTQYF. Using reference TRBV18 and TRBJ2-3 for the parts outside the CDR3, the full variable domain is NAGVMQNPRHLVRRRGQEARLRCSPMKGHSHVYWYRQLPEEGLKFMVYLQKENIIDESGMPKERFSAEFPKEGPSILRIQQVVRGDSAAYFCASREGTGATDTQYFGPGTRLTVL.

This clone is a singleton in its sample. V usage is TRBV27 and J usage is TRBJ2-3; D call uncertain. V shed 3 bases and J shed 1 base, with 11 bases lying between them. Germline values: CDR1 MNHEY, CDR2 SMNVEV (reference sequence). The CDR3 contains 15 residues. The DNA of the CDR3 is TGTGCCAGCAGTTTTGGGGATCCCCGCACAGATACGCAGTATTTT. Translated: CASSFGDPRTDTQYF.

The chain has TRBV7-8 and TRBJ2-5, with 7 bases matching TRBD1. This CDR3 spans 16 amino acids. Germline CDR1 and CDR2: SGHVS and FQNEAQ. J was trimmed by 7 bases and V by 1 base; bases with no gene match: 12. The CDR3 region is CASSLEGGQRKGTQYF. The CDR3 region has the DNA TGTGCCAGCAGCTTAGAAGGGGGACAGCGAAAGGGGACCCAGTACTTC. Together with reference TRBV7-8 and TRBJ2-5, the CDR3 gives the full variable domain: GAGVSQSPRYKVAKRGQDVALRCDPISGHVSLFWYQQALGQGPEFLTYFQNEAQLDKSGLPSDRFFAERPEGSVSTLKIQRTQQEDSAVYLCASSLEGGQRKGTQYFGPGTRLLVL.

The V gene is TRBV7-9, the J gene TRBJ1-2, with D unclear. CDR3 length: 13 amino acids. Trimming left V 6 bases short and J 8 bases short, with 16 bases between. The V gene's germline CDR1 is SEHNR and CDR2 FQNEAQ (reference sequence). CDR3 DNA: TGTGCCAGCAGTTCCGATATCGGCGGGGGCTACACCTTC. Translation: CASSSDIGGGYTF.

The V and J genes are TRBV5-1 and TRBJ1-5; 7 bases map to TRBD1. This CDR3 comprises 13 residues. Germline lookup yields CDR1 SGHRS and CDR2 YFSETQ. Trimming at V came to 7 bases and at J to 5 bases, leaving 6 bases not matched to a gene. In DNA form, the CDR3 reads TGCGCCAGCGCCGTAGACAGGGATCAGCCCCAGCATTTT. This translates into CASAVDRDQPQHF.

The gene calls are TRBV19 and TRBJ1-5; weak D call: TRBD1 (6 bases). Trimming removed 4 bases from V and 6 bases from J, with 16 bases in between. The germline V gene has CDR1 LNHDA and CDR2 SQIVND (reference sequence). The CDR3 consists of 15 residues. The CDR3 loop is CASSKQGNIGQPQHF. DNA of the CDR3: TGTGCCAGTAGTAAGCAGGGGAATATAGGTCAGCCCCAGCATTTT.

This chain uses TRBV29-1 with TRBJ2-1; 7 bases agree with TRBD2. Germline V gives CDR1 SQVTM, CDR2 ANQGSEA. The CDR3 is made up of 14 amino acids. With 6 bases clipped from V and 7 bases from J, the junction kept 12 bases outside the gene matches. The CDR3 nucleotides are TGCAGCGTCAAACCGGGACTAAGAATAAATGAGCAGTTCTTC. Protein sequence: CSVKPGLRINEQFF.

The chain carries TRBV12-5 and TRBJ2-7; D not certain. The CDR3 spans 11 residues. Germline V gives CDR1 LGHNT, CDR2 FRNRAP. The V and J ends lost 2 bases and 3 bases respectively, with 2 bases between them. The CDR3 here is CASGLYYEQYF. The CDR3 nucleotides are TGTGCTAGTGGTTTGTACTACGAGCAGTACTTC.

V and J are TRBV12-5 and TRBJ1-1, with D uncertain. Trimming left V 1 base short and J 5 bases short, with 14 bases between. This CDR3 spans 15 amino acids. The V gene's germline CDR1 is LGHNT and CDR2 FRNRAP. Here the CDR3 reads CASGLGDSPGTEAFF. The CDR3 bases are TGTGCTAGTGGTTTGGGCGACTCCCCGGGGACTGAAGCTTTCTTT.

In its sample, this clone was seen once. This chain links TRBV10-3 with TRBJ1-5; D perhaps matches TRBD1 (5 bases). Germline V gene sequence: CDR1 ENHRY, CDR2 SYGVKD. The ends were cut back, 8 bases at V and 3 bases at J, with 8 bases in the middle. This CDR3 is 12 amino acids long. CDR3 DNA: TGTGCCATCGGGACCCTCAATCAGCCCCAGCATTTT. It is translated as CAIGTLNQPQHF.

This chain links TRBV6-1 with TRBJ1-4, with 10 nucleotides matching TRBD1. The CDR3 is made up of 15 amino acids. Germline V gene sequence: CDR1 MNHNS, CDR2 SASEGT. After removal of 10 bases from V and 4 bases from J, the junction contained 9 bases not matched to a gene. The CDR3 reads CAIGSGDRGNEKLFF. The DNA of the CDR3 is TGTGCCATAGGGTCTGGGGACAGGGGTAATGAAAAACTGTTTTTT.

The chain has TRBV5-1 and TRBJ1-6; 7 bases agree with TRBD1. V lost 4 bases and J lost 6; bases outside the gene matches: 7. This CDR3 spans 15 amino acids. In germline, CDR1 is SGHRS, CDR2 YFSETQ. CDR3 region: CASSQGGQFNSPLHF. The CDR3 DNA reads as TGCGCCAGCAGCCAAGGGGGACAGTTTAATTCACCCCTCCACTTT.

This clone has only one observation. The CDR3 reads CASRGVGGRFPDTQYF. CDR3 DNA sequence: TGTGCCAGCAGAGGCGTGGGGGGGCGGTTTCCAGATACGCAGTATTTT. The chain couples TRBV2 to TRBJ2-3; D might be TRBD2 (7 bases). The CDR3 extends over 16 amino acids. The germline V and J ends were trimmed by 6 bases and 4 bases, with 20 bases remaining between them. Germline V gene sequence: CDR1 SNHLY, CDR2 FYNNEI.

This chain uses TRBV27 with TRBJ2-7; D is perhaps TRBD1 or TRBD2 (6 bases each). This CDR3 is 15 amino acids long. V lost 3 bases and J 2 bases, leaving 14 bases between the germline ends. The germline V gene has CDR1 MNHEY and CDR2 SMNVEV (reference sequence). The CDR3 spells CASSFRGPGAYEQYF. The CDR3 nucleotides read TGTGCCAGCAGTTTTCGGGGGCCGGGGGCCTACGAGCAGTACTTC.

The V and J genes are TRBV4-2 and TRBJ1-6, with a possible D match to TRBD1 (6 bases). V was clipped by 4 bases and J by 0 bases, with 19 bases between them. This CDR3 has 19 residues. The germline CDR1 and CDR2 sequences are LGHNA and YNFKEQ. The CDR3 loop is CASSPLPGQTSSYNSPLHF. CDR3 sequence (DNA): TGTGCCAGCAGCCCCTTACCGGGACAAACGAGCTCCTATAATTCACCCCTCCACTTT.

This CDR3 reads CASSIHGQADQPQHF. CDR3 nucleotide sequence: TGTGCCAGTAGCATACACGGACAGGCAGATCAGCCCCAGCATTTT. The chain couples TRBV19 to TRBJ1-5, with 7 bases aligning to TRBD1. The CDR3 extends over 15 amino acids. With V trimmed by 6 bases and J by 5 bases, 10 bases remained unmatched. Germline loops: CDR1 LNHDA, CDR2 SQIVND (reference sequence).

The chain recombines TRBV19 with TRBJ1-5; D call uncertain. The CDR3 has 15 amino acids. CDR1 is LNHDA, CDR2 SQIVND, per germline (reference sequence). Between the trimmed V and J ends, which lost 1 base and 4 bases, there was a span of 11 bases. CDR3 DNA: TGTGCCAGTAGTATAGCCACGGACGGGAATCAGCCCCAGCATTTT. Its protein is CASSIATDGNQPQHF.

The chain links TRBV5-4 to TRBJ2-7, with TRBD2 matching over 8 bases. CDR3 size: 15 residues. CDR1 and CDR2 (germline): SGHNT, YYREEE (reference sequence). The junction had 9 bases not matched to a gene; V was cut back by 4 bases and J by 3 bases. Here the CDR3 reads CASSPEAGAVYEQYF. Here the CDR3 DNA reads TGTGCCAGCAGCCCGGAAGCGGGAGCGGTCTACGAGCAGTACTTC.

Note on this clone: Additional DNA sequences in this sample encode the identical CDR3. This chain connects TRBV4-1 to TRBJ2-5; D unclear. Trimming left V 3 bases short and J 1 base short, with 6 bases between. The CDR3 has 13 amino acids. Looked up from germline, CDR1 is MGHRA and CDR2 is YSYEKL. CDR3 DNA: TGCGCCAGCAGCCAGGCTCTCCAAGAGACCCAGTACTTC. Its protein product is CASSQALQETQYF.

The chain uses TRBV20-1 and TRBJ2-1; D gene uncertain. Looked up from germline, CDR1 is DFQATT and CDR2 is SNEGSKA (reference sequence). V dropped 5 bases and J dropped 6 bases, with 5 bases sitting between them. The CDR3 consists of 10 residues. CDR3 protein: CSAFFNEQFF. The CDR3 DNA reads as TGCAGTGCTTTTTTCAATGAGCAGTTCTTC.